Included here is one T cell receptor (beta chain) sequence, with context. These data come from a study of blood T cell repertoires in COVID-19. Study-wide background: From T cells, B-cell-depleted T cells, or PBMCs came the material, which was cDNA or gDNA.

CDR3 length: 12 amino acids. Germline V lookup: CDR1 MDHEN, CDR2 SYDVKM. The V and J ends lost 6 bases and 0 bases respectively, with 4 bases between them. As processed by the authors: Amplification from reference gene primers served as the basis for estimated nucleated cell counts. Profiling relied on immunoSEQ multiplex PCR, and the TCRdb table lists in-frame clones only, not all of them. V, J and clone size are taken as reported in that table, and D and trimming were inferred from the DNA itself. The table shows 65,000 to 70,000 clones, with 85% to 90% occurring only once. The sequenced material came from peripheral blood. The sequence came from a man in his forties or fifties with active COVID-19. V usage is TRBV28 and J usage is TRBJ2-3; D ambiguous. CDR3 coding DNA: TGTGCCAGCAGGGCTAGCACAGATACGCAGTATTTT. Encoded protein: CASRASTDTQYF. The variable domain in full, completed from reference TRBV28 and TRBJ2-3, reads DVKVTQSSRYLVKRTGEKVFLECVQDMDHENMFWYRQDPGLGLRLIYFSYDVKMKEKGDIPEGYSVSREKKERFSLILESASTNQTSMYLCASRASTDTQYFGPGTRLTVL.